These 31 T cell receptor beta chains were all obtained from the same sample, sequenced in a study of blood T cell repertoires in COVID-19. Libraries were prepared by immunoSEQ multiplex PCR; TCRdb keeps only in-frame clonotypes and omits some of them. The table includes around 220,000 clones, approximately 84% detected once. The sequenced sample consisted of peripheral blood. The receptors here all came from a man aged 35 to 55 with active or convalescent COVID-19.

The chain links TRBV27 to TRBJ1-1, with D perhaps TRBD1 (5 bases). Germline values: CDR1 MNHEY, CDR2 SMNVEV (reference sequence). V was cut by 2 bases and J by 4 bases, with 11 bases left in between. The CDR3 runs 14 residues. CDR3 coding DNA: TGTGCCAGCAGTTTAGACTTAGGGGTCACTGAAGCTTTCTTT. Protein: CASSLDLGVTEAFF.

The chain has TRBV7-9 and TRBJ1-3; TRBD1 aligns across 7 bases. Germline V gives CDR1 SEHNR, CDR2 FQNEAQ (reference sequence). This CDR3 region has 15 residues. Losses at the gene ends were 0 bases for V and 2 bases for J; bases not matched to a gene: 1. The CDR3 protein is CASSLAGTAGNTIYF. DNA for the CDR3: TGTGCCAGCAGCTTAGCAGGGACAGCTGGAAACACCATATATTTT. Full variable domain (remainder filled in from reference TRBV7-9 and TRBJ1-3): DTGVSQNPRHKITKRGQNVTFRCDPISEHNRLYWYRQTLGQGPEFLTYFQNEAQLEKSRLLSDRFSAERPKGSFSTLEIQRTEQGDSAMYLCASSLAGTAGNTIYFGEGSWLTVV.

Here the CDR3 DNA reads TGTGCCAGCAGCTTAGGCGGGAATTCCTACGAGCAGTACTTC. Translation: CASSLGGNSYEQYF. The chain employs TRBV7-2 and TRBJ2-7; a possible D gene is TRBD2 (6 bases). The CDR3 has 14 amino acids. Germline V gene sequence: CDR1 SGHTA, CDR2 FQGNSA. V dropped 1 base and J dropped 1 base, with 8 bases sitting between them.

V usage is TRBV11-2 and J usage is TRBJ1-1, with D maybe TRBD1 (5 bases). Per germline, CDR1 SGHAT and CDR2 FQNNGV. The CDR3 spans 14 residues. Deletions cut 5 bases from V and 1 base from J, with 11 bases between. The CDR3 loop reads CASSPGGRNTEAFF. CDR3 sequence (DNA): TGTGCCAGCAGCCCCGGGGGAAGGAACACTGAAGCTTTCTTT. Variable domain in full (rest from reference TRBV11-2 and TRBJ1-1): EAGVAQSPRYKIIEKRQSVAFWCNPISGHATLYWYQQILGQGPKLLIQFQNNGVVDDSQLPKDRFSAERLKGVDSTLKIQPAKLEDSAVYLCASSPGGRNTEAFFGQGTRLTVV.

Remarks on this clone: Other DNA sequences in this sample translate to the same CDR3. V and J are TRBV12-3 or TRBV12-4 and TRBJ1-2; 10 bases are shared with TRBD1. The CDR3 runs to 13 residues. The J segment lost 5 bases and the V segment lost 3 bases, leaving 0 bases of the junction unmatched. The CDR3 loop is CASSLGQGYGYTF. The DNA for the CDR3 is TGTGCCAGCAGTTTGGGACAGGGGTATGGCTACACCTTC.

The chain employs TRBV6-5 and TRBJ1-1; D unclear. The CDR3 covers 14 residues. V was clipped by 4 bases and J by 1 base, with 10 bases between them. From germline, CDR1 is MNHEY and CDR2 SVGAGI. CDR3 DNA sequence: TGTGCCAGCAGTTTTCTGGGCCCGAACACTGAAGCTTTCTTT. This gives the protein CASSFLGPNTEAFF.

Of note for this clone: Distinct nucleotide sequences in the sample also encode this CDR3. The V call is TRBV2, the J call TRBJ1-1, with 11 bases that match TRBD1. The germline gives CDR1 SNHLY, CDR2 FYNNEI. J was trimmed by 5 bases and V by 6 bases; bases with no gene match: 2. The CDR3 length is 13 residues. This CDR3 reads CASRGDRGTEAFF. The CDR3 region has the DNA TGTGCCAGCAGGGGGGACAGGGGGACTGAAGCTTTCTTT. The full variable domain, in which reference TRBV2 and TRBJ1-1 provide the parts outside the CDR3, is EPEVTQTPSHQVTQMGQEVILRCVPISNHLYFYWYRQILGQKVEFLVSFYNNEISEKSEIFDDQFSVERPDGSNFTLKIRSTKLEDSAMYFCASRGDRGTEAFFGQGTRLTVV.

The V and J genes are TRBV28 and TRBJ1-2, with a tentative D call TRBD1 (5 bases). The germline CDR1 and CDR2 sequences are MDHEN and SYDVKM. Trimming left V 6 bases short and J 2 bases short, with 16 bases between. The CDR3 has 15 amino acids. DNA of the CDR3: TGTGCCAGCAGCCGCCTAGTTAGGACAAACTATGGCTACACCTTC. It codes for CASSRLVRTNYGYTF.

This chain uses TRBV10-2 with TRBJ2-7; 9 nucleotides match TRBD1. Trimming took 7 bases from V and 3 from J; bases not matched to a gene: 4. Germline V gives CDR1 WSHSY, CDR2 SAAADI. The CDR3 loop spans 13 amino acids. CDR3 region: CASILDRGYEQYF. DNA for the CDR3: TGCGCCAGCATCCTGGACAGGGGCTACGAGCAGTACTTC.

The chain uses TRBV12-5 and TRBJ2-5, with D possibly being TRBD1 (5 bases). Looked up from germline, CDR1 is LGHNT and CDR2 is FRNRAP. The CDR3 is 13 residues long. Trimming shortened V by 0 bases and J by 3 bases, and 5 bases separated the two germline ends. The CDR3 DNA is TGTGCTAGTGGTTTGGTAGGGGAAGAGACCCAGTACTTC. Encoded protein: CASGLVGEETQYF.

The rearrangement links TRBV10-3 to TRBJ2-1; 10 positions match TRBD2. The CDR3 runs to 16 residues. Trimming took 0 bases from V and 3 from J; bases not matched to a gene: 2. CDR1 ENHRY and CDR2 SYGVKD come from the germline V gene. CDR3 coding DNA: TGTGCCATCAGTGAGTCCTTAGCGGGAGGCTACAATGAGCAGTTCTTC. Amino acid sequence: CAISESLAGGYNEQFF.

CDR3 sequence reads: CASSESGRGWTEAFF. The CDR3 nucleotides read TGCGCCAGCAGTGAGTCGGGCAGGGGATGGACTGAAGCTTTCTTT. The chain employs TRBV10-1 and TRBJ1-1; tentative D call: TRBD1 (6 bases). CDR3 size: 15 residues. V lost 0 bases, J lost 5 bases, and 13 bases lay in between. The germline V gene encodes CDR1 WNHNN and CDR2 SYGVQD (reference sequence).

The CDR3 spells CASRSSGVSYNEQFF. The CDR3 DNA sequence: TGTGCCAGCAGATCTAGCGGAGTCTCCTACAATGAGCAGTTCTTC. This rearrangement joins TRBV28 to TRBJ2-1, with 7 bases lining up with TRBD2. There are 15 residues in the CDR3. Trimming removed 6 bases from V and 0 bases from J; junction bases left unmatched: 5. The germline V gene encodes CDR1 MDHEN and CDR2 SYDVKM.

This rearrangement joins TRBV5-1 to TRBJ2-5; 11 nucleotides match TRBD2. The CDR3 has 17 residues. V trimming: 2 bases; J trimming: 5 bases; junction bases outside the gene matches: 11. Germline lookup yields CDR1 SGHRS and CDR2 YFSETQ. The CDR3: CASSLQNSGGADETQYF. CDR3 DNA: TGCGCCAGCAGCTTACAAAATAGCGGGGGGGCCGACGAGACCCAGTACTTC. Based on the CDR3 plus reference TRBV5-1 and TRBJ2-5, the full variable domain is KAGVTQTPRYLIKTRGQQVTLSCSPISGHRSVSWYQQTPGQGLQFLFEYFSETQRNKGNFPGRFSGRQFSNSRSEMNVSTLELGDSALYLCASSLQNSGGADETQYFGPGTRLLVL.

DNA of the CDR3: TGTGCCAGCAGTGACACTAGCGGGGGGGCAGATACGCAGTATTTT. It encodes CASSDTSGGADTQYF. The chain recombines TRBV6-4 with TRBJ2-3, with TRBD2 identical over 13 bases. Germline CDR1 MRHNA, CDR2 SNTAGT. This CDR3 is built from 15 residues. J gave up 4 bases and V 2 bases, and 0 bases lay outside the gene matches.

The chain has TRBV11-3 and TRBJ1-1; D gene unclear. There are 20 residues in the CDR3. Germline values: CDR1 SGHNT, CDR2 YENEEA. V was shortened by 1 base and J by 0 bases, with 24 bases between the two germline ends. CDR3 coding DNA: TGTGCCAGCAGCTTAGGCGGAGGGCAAGGCCTTAACTACTTGAACACTGAAGCTTTCTTT. Its protein is CASSLGGGQGLNYLNTEAFF.

V usage is TRBV5-6 and J usage is TRBJ1-2; no clear D. The CDR3 has 11 amino acids. Trimming took off 10 bases at V and 3 bases at J, with 10 bases between the two ends. CDR1 SGHDT and CDR2 YYEEEE come from the germline V gene. This CDR3 reads CASMRDYGYTF. Written as DNA, the CDR3 is TGTGCCTCAATGAGGGACTATGGCTACACCTTC.

This chain links TRBV7-9 with TRBJ1-1; 9 bases align to TRBD1. The junction had 6 bases not matched to a gene; V was cut back by 5 bases and J by 8 bases. There are 13 residues in the CDR3. Germline V gene data show CDR1 as SEHNR and CDR2 as FQNEAQ (reference sequence). CDR3 loop: CASSLTTGGEAFF. For the CDR3, the DNA is TGTGCCAGCAGCCTCACCACAGGGGGCGAAGCTTTCTTT.

This chain joins TRBV5-6 and TRBJ2-1; TRBD1 matches 7 bases. This CDR3 spans 16 amino acids. Germline V gene data show CDR1 as SGHDT and CDR2 as YYEEEE. The J segment lost 3 bases and the V segment lost 5 bases, leaving 11 bases of the junction unmatched. In DNA form, the CDR3 reads TGTGCCAGCAGATATACTACGGACAGGCTCTACAATGAGCAGTTCTTC. It yields the protein CASRYTTDRLYNEQFF.

The gene calls are TRBV19 and TRBJ1-4; 8 positions agree with TRBD1. J lost 8 bases, V lost 5 bases, and 10 bases had no gene match. The CDR3 totals 15 residues. Germline CDR1 and CDR2: LNHDA and SQIVND (reference sequence). This chain's CDR3 is CASSASTGVDEKLFF. CDR3 in DNA: TGTGCCAGTAGTGCCTCGACAGGGGTAGACGAAAAACTGTTTTTT.

The chain employs TRBV28 and TRBJ2-7, with 10 bases matching TRBD2. The trim removed 3 bases at V and 2 bases at J, leaving 4 bases unmatched. CDR1 MDHEN and CDR2 SYDVKM come from the germline V gene. This CDR3 has 15 amino acids. CDR3 protein: CASSFSGRAPYEQYF. In DNA, the CDR3 is TGTGCCAGCAGTTTCAGCGGGAGGGCCCCCTACGAGCAGTACTTC.

The chain uses TRBV18 and TRBJ1-4; D not resolved. The V and J ends lost 4 bases and 0 bases respectively, with 12 bases between them. This CDR3 has 16 amino acids. Germline-derived CDR1 and CDR2 are KGHSH and LQKENI. The chain's CDR3 is CASSRPGQATNEKLFF. CDR3 sequence (DNA): TGTGCCAGCTCACGACCGGGCCAAGCAACTAATGAAAAACTGTTTTTT.

The J gene is TRBJ2-1, the V gene TRBV5-1; 8 bases line up with TRBD2. V lost 6 bases, J lost 7 bases, and 15 bases stayed unmatched. This CDR3 has 16 amino acids. CDR1 is SGHRS, CDR2 YFSETQ, per germline. In DNA, the CDR3 is TGCGCCAGCACCCCGGGGGGGGCGGTTGTTTCTAATGAGCAGTTCTTC. Protein product: CASTPGGAVVSNEQFF.

The CDR3, as DNA: TGTGCCAGCAGTATCCCGCGGGGGAGGAACACTGAAGCTTTCTTT. This gives the protein CASSIPRGRNTEAFF. The chain employs TRBV28 and TRBJ1-1, with TRBD1 as a possible D gene (5 bases). V was cut by 5 bases and J by 1 base, with 14 bases left in between. There are 15 residues in the CDR3. Germline CDR1 MDHEN, CDR2 SYDVKM.

V is TRBV4-2 and J is TRBJ2-1, with D perhaps matching TRBD2 (5 bases). The germline V gene encodes CDR1 LGHNA and CDR2 YNFKEQ. The CDR3 is 13 residues long. Trimming stripped 1 base from V and 13 bases from J, with 14 bases between. The CDR3 sequence is CASSQGTRATQFF. The CDR3 nucleotides read TGTGCCAGCAGCCAAGGAACGAGGGCAACCCAGTTCTTC.

The chain recombines TRBV5-1 with TRBJ2-7, with a possible D match to TRBD1 (6 bases). The CDR3 spans 16 residues. Germline CDR1 SGHRS, CDR2 YFSETQ. The ends were cut back, 3 bases at V and 2 bases at J, with 18 bases in the middle. Here the CDR3 reads CASSSGTLTLPYEQYF. The CDR3 bases are TGCGCCAGCAGCTCAGGGACATTGACCCTCCCCTACGAGCAGTACTTC.

The chain carries TRBV30 and TRBJ1-1; TRBD1 aligns across 10 bases. The CDR3 has 13 residues. Trimming at V came to 5 bases and at J to 2 bases, leaving 2 bases not matched to a gene. The germline gives CDR1 GTSNPN, CDR2 SVGIG (reference sequence). The CDR3 region is CAWGTGANTEAFF. The CDR3 DNA reads TGTGCCTGGGGGACAGGGGCCAACACTGAAGCTTTCTTT.

This chain joins TRBV7-2 and TRBJ1-6; 7 positions match TRBD1. CDR1 is SGHTA, CDR2 FQGNSA, per germline. The CDR3 contains 14 residues. The V segment lost 5 bases and the J segment 10 bases; nucleotides outside the gene matches: 8. CDR3 protein: CASSQTGNESPLHF. In nucleotides, the CDR3 is TGTGCCAGCAGCCAGACAGGGAACGAGTCACCCCTCCACTTT.

V is TRBV11-2 and J is TRBJ1-1; tentatively, D is TRBD1 (5 bases). V was cut by 8 bases and J by 5 bases, with 15 bases left in between. CDR1 SGHAT and CDR2 FQNNGV come from the germline V gene. The CDR3 runs to 13 residues. The CDR3: CASRPRALTEAFF. The CDR3 bases are TGTGCCAGCCGACCCAGGGCACTTACTGAAGCTTTCTTT.

The V gene is TRBV6-6, the J gene TRBJ1-6; 9 bases line up with TRBD1. V shed 7 bases and J 5 bases; nucleotides not matched to a gene: 3. This CDR3 has 14 residues. Germline-derived CDR1 and CDR2 are MNHNY and SVGAGI (reference sequence). The DNA for the CDR3 is TGTGCCAGCAACCGGGACAGGGATAATTCACCCCTCCACTTT. Protein sequence: CASNRDRDNSPLHF.

J is TRBJ1-1 and V is TRBV2; 7 nucleotides line up with TRBD1. Germline-derived CDR1 and CDR2 are SNHLY and FYNNEI. J was trimmed by 1 base and V by 7 bases; bases with no gene match: 9. The CDR3 length is 15 residues. DNA for the CDR3: TGTGCCAGCACCCGTGACAGGGCGACGAACACTGAAGCTTTCTTT. Amino acids: CASTRDRATNTEAFF.